Following are 2 T cell receptor beta chains from one sample sequenced in a study of cytomegalovirus exposure and HLA in healthy donors. The method was immunoSEQ multiplex PCR; TCRdb's version includes in-frame clones alone and lacks a portion of them. The sample gives approximately 65,000 clones, over 90% of which show up once; approximately 0.99% is in the top ten. The sample consisted of PBMCs. These receptors all stem from a woman aged 18 to 35 in good health and CMV-seronegative.

The genes are TRBV10-3 and TRBJ1-1; 12 bases are a match to TRBD1. The CDR3 covers 17 residues. Germline CDR1 and CDR2: ENHRY and SYGVKD. The trim removed 5 bases at V and 1 base at J, leaving 8 bases unmatched. The CDR3 loop reads CAISKEGQGAGNTEAFF. In DNA form, the CDR3 reads TGTGCCATCAGTAAAGAGGGACAGGGGGCGGGGAACACTGAAGCTTTCTTT.

The table lists this clone with a count of one. The chain links TRBV20-1 to TRBJ1-2; D remains ambiguous. With 6 bases removed from V and 2 bases from J, the gap between germline ends came to 7 bases. The length of the CDR3 is 11 residues. Germline V CDR1 and CDR2: DFQATT, SNEGSKA (reference sequence). The CDR3 loop reads CSAILNYGYTF. The CDR3 nucleotides read TGCAGTGCCATTCTAAACTATGGCTACACCTTC.